This T cell receptor beta chain was documented in a study of technical replicates of blood from a few donors. Generated by immunoSEQ multiplex PCR, the TCRdb table keeps only in-frame clones and is missing some. Of tens of thousands of clones in the sample, over 95% were seen once. Note on this clone: The junction shows a germline mismatch at one end, possibly a read error.

The CDR3 has 14 amino acids. Germline CDR1 is MNHEY and CDR2 is SVGAGI. This chain connects TRBV6-5 to TRBJ2-7; 10 nucleotides agree with TRBD2. The sample taken for sequencing was T cells isolated from PBMCs. This clonotype was sampled from a human donor in good health. The CDR3 reads CASSPSGSIYGQYF. The CDR3, as DNA: TGTGCCAGCAGCCCTAGCGGGAGTATCTACGGGCAGTACTTC.